This TCR beta chain appears in the sequencing data of a study of blood T cell repertoires in COVID-19. V lost 8 bases to trimming and J lost 5 bases; unmatched junction nucleotides: 8. CDR1 SGHAT and CDR2 FQNNGV come from the germline V gene. The CDR3 length is 15 residues. Authors' processing steps: Amplification of reference gene primers was used by the study to estimate nucleated cell counts. Data came from immunoSEQ multiplex PCR; TCRdb stores just in-frame clones and leaves some out. D and trimming were read from the DNA, whereas the V and J calls and clone size are those reported in that table. The top ten clones hold under 2.5% of a sample with about 190,000 clones, 88% of them seen once.

This chain uses TRBV11-2 with TRBJ2-1; 11 positions agree with TRBD2. What was sequenced was peripheral blood. The TCR was taken from a man aged 70 or older with active or convalescent COVID-19. CDR3 nucleotides: TGTGCCAGCTCCATTAGCGGGAGGGCCCACAATGAGCAGTTCTTC. Its translation is CASSISGRAHNEQFF.